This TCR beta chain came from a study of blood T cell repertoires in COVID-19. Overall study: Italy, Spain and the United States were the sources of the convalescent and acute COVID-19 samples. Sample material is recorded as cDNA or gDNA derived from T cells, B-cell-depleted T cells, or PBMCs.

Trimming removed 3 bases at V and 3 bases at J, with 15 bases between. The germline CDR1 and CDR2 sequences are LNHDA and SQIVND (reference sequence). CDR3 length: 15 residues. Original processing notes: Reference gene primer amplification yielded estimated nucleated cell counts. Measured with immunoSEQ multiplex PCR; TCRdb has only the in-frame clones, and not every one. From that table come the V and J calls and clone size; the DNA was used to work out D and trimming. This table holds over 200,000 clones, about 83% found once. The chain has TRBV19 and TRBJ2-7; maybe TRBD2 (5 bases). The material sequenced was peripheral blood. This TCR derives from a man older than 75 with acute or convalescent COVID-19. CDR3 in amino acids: CASSIVSRGLYEQYF. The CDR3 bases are TGTGCCAGTAGTATTGTCAGCCGAGGACTCTACGAGCAGTACTTC.